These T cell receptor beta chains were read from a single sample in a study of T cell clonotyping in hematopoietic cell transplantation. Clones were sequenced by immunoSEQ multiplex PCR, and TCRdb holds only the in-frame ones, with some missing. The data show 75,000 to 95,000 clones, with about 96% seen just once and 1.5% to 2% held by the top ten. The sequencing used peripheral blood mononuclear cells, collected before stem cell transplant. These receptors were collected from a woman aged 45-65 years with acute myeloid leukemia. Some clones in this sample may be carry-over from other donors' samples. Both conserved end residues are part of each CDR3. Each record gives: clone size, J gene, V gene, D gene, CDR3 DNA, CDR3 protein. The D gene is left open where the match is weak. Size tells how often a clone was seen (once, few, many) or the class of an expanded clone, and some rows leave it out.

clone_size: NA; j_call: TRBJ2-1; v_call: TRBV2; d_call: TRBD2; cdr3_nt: TGTGCCAGCAGTGATAGCTTGGTAGCGGGACCGGAGCAGTTCTTC; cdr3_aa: CASSDSLVAGPEQFF
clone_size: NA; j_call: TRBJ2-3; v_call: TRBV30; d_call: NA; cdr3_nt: TGTGCCTGGAGTGTTGGTACAGATACGCAGTATTTT; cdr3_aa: CAWSVGTDTQYF
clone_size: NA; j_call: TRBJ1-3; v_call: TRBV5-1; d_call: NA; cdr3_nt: TGCGCCAGCAGCTTCGGAAACACCATATATTTT; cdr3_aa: CASSFGNTIYF
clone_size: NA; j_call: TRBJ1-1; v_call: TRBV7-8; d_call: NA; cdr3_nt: TGTGCCAGCAGCTTAACGGACAAGAACACTGAAGCTTTCTTT; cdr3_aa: CASSLTDKNTEAFF
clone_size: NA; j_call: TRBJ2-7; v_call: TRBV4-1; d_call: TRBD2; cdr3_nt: TGCGCCAGCAGTATCGGACTAGGTTGGGAGCAGTACTTC; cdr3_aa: CASSIGLGWEQYF
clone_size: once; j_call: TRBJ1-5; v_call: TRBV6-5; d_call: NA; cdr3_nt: TGTGCCAGCAGCCCGGACAGACGAAGTCAGCCCCAGCATTTT; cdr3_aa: CASSPDRRSQPQHF
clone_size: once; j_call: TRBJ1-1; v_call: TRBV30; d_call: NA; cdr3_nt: TGTGCCTGGAGTAGACAGCTGGACACTGAAGCTTTCTTT; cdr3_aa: CAWSRQLDTEAFF
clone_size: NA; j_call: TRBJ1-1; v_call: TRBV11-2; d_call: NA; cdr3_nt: TGTGCCAGCAGCACGATTGGTGGGGGCGCCGAGGCTGAAGCTTTCTTT; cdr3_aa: CASSTIGGGAEAEAFF
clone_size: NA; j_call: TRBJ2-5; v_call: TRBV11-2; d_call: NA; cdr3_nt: TGTGCCAGTAGCTTAGTAGAGACCCAGTACTTC; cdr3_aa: CASSLVETQYF
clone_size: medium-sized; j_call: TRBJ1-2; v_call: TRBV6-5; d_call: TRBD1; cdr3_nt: TGTGCCAGCAGTGACCTAACAGGGGACTATGGCTACACCTTC; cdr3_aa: CASSDLTGDYGYTF
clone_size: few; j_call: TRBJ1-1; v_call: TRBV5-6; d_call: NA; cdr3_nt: TGTGCCAGCAGCTTGGCCCTCATCGGCGCTTTCTTT; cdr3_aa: CASSLALIGAFF
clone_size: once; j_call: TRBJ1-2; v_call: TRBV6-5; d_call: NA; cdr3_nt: TGTGCCAGCAGTTACGTAGACAGCTATGGCTACACCTTC; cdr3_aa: CASSYVDSYGYTF
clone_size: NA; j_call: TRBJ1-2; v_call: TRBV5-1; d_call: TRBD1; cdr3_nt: TGCGCCAGCAGCGGGATAGGGACAGGGTACGACTACTATGGCTACACCTTC; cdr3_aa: CASSGIGTGYDYYGYTF
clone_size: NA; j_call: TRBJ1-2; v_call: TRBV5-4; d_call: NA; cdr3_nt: TGTGCCAGCAGCTCCCCTGGTCCAGGTGGCTACACCTTC; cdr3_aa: CASSSPGPGGYTF
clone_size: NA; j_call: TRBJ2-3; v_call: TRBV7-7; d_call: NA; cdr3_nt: TGTGCTAGCAGCTTATCGGGACACCACACAGATACGCAGTATTTT; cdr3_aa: CASSLSGHHTDTQYF
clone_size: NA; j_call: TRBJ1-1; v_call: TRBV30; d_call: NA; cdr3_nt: TGTGCCTGGAGTGTACTCTCAGGGTTCTTCGCTTTCTTT; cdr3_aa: CAWSVLSGFFAFF
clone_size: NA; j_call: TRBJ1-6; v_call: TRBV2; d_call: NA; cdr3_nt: TGTGCCAGTTTACGCACCCGGGACACATCACCCCTCCACTTT; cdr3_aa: CASLRTRDTSPLHF
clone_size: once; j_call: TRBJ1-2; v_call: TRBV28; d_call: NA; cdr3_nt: TGTGCCAGCATGCTTGGGGCGCGCTATGGCTACACCTTC; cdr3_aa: CASMLGARYGYTF
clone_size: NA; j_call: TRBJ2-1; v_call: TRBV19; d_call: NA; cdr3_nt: TGTGCCAGTAGTAAACAAACAGGAAACTATCCAAATGAGCAGTTCTTC; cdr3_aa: CASSKQTGNYPNEQFF
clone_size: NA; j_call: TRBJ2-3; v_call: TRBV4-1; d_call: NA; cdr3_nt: TGCGCCAGCAGCCAAGGGAAGGACACAGATACGCAGTATTTT; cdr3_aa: CASSQGKDTDTQYF
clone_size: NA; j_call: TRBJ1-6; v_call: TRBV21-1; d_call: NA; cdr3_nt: TGTGCCAGCAGCACTTCAGGGGATTCACCCCTCCACTTT; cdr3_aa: CASSTSGDSPLHF
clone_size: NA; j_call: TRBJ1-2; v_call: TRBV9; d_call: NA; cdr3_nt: TGTGCCAGCAGCGCGAATCTTGGCCCCTACTATGGCTACACCTTC; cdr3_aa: CASSANLGPYYGYTF
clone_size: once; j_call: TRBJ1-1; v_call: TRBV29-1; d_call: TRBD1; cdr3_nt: TGCAGCGTTGCGGACAGGCAGAACACTGAAGCTTTCTTT; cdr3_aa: CSVADRQNTEAFF